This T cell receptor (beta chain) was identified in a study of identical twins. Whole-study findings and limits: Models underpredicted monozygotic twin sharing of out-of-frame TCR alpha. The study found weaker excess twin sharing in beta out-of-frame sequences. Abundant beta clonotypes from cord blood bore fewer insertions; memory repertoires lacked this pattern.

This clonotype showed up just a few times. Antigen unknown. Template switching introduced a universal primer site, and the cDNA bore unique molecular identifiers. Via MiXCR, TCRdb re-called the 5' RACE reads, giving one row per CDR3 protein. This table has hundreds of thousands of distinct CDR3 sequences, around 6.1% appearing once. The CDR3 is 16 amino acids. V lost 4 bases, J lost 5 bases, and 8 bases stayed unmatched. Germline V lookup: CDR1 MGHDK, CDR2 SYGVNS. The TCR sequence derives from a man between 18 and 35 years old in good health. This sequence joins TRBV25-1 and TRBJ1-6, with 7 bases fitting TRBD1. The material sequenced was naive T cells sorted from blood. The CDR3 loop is CASSGPPGQHNSPLHF. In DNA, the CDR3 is TGTGCCAGCAGTGGACCGCCGGGACAGCATAATTCACCCCTCCACTTT.